This T cell receptor beta chain was recorded in a study of spatial heterogeneity in lung cancer. This clonotype has just a few counts. All TCR cDNA molecules were individually tagged with a unique molecular identifier. TCRdb re-called the 5' RACE reads through MiXCR, storing one row per CDR3 protein. The sample lists roughly 82,000 distinct CDR3 sequences; roughly 12% were seen once. Time point here: sample taken at primary tumor resection. Tumor, nontumor lung or frozen PBMC supplied whole RNA that was sequenced unsorted. The donors were 72 patients with non-small cell lung cancer that was early-stage and untreated. Per the germline V gene, CDR1 is PRHDT and CDR2 is FYEKMQ (reference sequence). The CDR3 spans 17 residues. The V and J ends lost 3 bases and 1 base respectively, with 16 bases between them.

V usage is TRBV13 and J usage is TRBJ1-3; tentatively, D is TRBD1 (6 bases). Sequenced here: PBMCs, sampled at surgery. This TCR was sampled from a male donor with early-stage non-small cell lung cancer. CDR3 sequence (DNA): TGTGCCAGCAGCTTCCGGACAGACTGGAAATCTGGAAACACCATATATTTT. It encodes CASSFRTDWKSGNTIYF. The full variable domain, its missing parts supplied by reference TRBV13 and TRBJ1-3, is AAGVIQSPRHLIKEKRETATLKCYPIPRHDTVYWYQQGPGQDPQFLISFYEKMQSDKGSIPDRFSAQQFSDYHSELNMSSLELGDSALYFCASSFRTDWKSGNTIYFGEGSWLTVV.